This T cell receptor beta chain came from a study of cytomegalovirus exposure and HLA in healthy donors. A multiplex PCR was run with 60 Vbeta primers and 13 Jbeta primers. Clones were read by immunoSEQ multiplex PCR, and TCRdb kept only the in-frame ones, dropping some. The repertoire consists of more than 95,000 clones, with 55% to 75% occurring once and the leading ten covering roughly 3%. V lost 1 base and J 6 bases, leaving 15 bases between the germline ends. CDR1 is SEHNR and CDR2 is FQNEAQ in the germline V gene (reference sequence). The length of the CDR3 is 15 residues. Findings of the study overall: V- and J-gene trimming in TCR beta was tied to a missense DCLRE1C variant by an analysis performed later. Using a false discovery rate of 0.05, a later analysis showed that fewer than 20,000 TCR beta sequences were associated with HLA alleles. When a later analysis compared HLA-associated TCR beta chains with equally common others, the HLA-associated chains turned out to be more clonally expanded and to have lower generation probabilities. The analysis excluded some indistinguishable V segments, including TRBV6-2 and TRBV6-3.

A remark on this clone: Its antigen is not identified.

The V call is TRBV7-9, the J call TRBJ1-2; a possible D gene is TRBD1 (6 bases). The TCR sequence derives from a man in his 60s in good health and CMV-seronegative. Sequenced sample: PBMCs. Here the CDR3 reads CASSLVLGAGDGYTF. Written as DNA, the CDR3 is TGTGCCAGCAGCTTAGTTCTGGGGGCAGGGGATGGCTACACCTTC.